This T cell receptor beta chain appears in the sequencing data of a study of vaccination and CD4 T cells after COVID-19. As to this clonotype: Its specificity is not known.

The Oncomine TCR Beta short-read assay was applied to DNA of cultured CD4+ T cells. TCRdb independently ran MiXCR on the PCR reads; one entry per CDR3 protein. The sample shows about 23,000 distinct CDR3 sequences, under 40% of them seen only once. Noted time point: late sampling 161 to 241 days after vaccination in three convalescent patients. Treatment in this sample: 10-day PBMC culture with coronavirus spike peptide pools or control peptides (ViraFEST assay). Per the germline V gene, CDR1 is MNHNS and CDR2 is SASEGT. The CDR3 length is 14 residues. Trimming cost V 7 bases and J 2 bases, with 14 bases left between them.

This clonotype was sampled from a human donor who had recovered from COVID-19. The sample here was CD4+ T cells from blood, cultured in vitro, taken about 7 months after SARS-CoV-2 vaccination. The V gene is TRBV6-1, the J gene TRBJ2-5; D may be TRBD1 (5 bases). As DNA, the CDR3 is TGTGCCAGCATTGGGGCAGTGAAACAAGAGACCCAGTACTTC. Translated, it gives CASIGAVKQETQYF.